This TCR beta chain was profiled in a study of identical twins' blood T cells. This clonotype was seen more than once but under ten times. Its antigen is currently unknown. TCRdb reprocessed the 5' RACE reads with MiXCR, giving one entry per CDR3 protein. Among roughly 380,000 distinct CDR3 sequences, over 25% were seen once, and the ten largest hold roughly 5.5%. This CDR3 is built from 16 residues. The V and J ends lost 0 bases and 7 bases respectively, with 18 bases between them. Germline CDR1 reads DFQATT; CDR2 reads SNEGSKA (reference sequence). Study observations and caveats: Shared CDR3 clonotype counts between two donors mainly tracked the product of their cloneset sizes, twins included.

This clonotype was obtained from a woman between 18 and 50 years old in good health. This rearrangement joins TRBV20-1 to TRBJ2-2; D possibly uses TRBD1 or TRBD2 (5 bases each). Source material: PBMCs. CDR3 in amino acids: CSARDKGPPQLGELFF. CDR3 nucleotides: TGCAGTGCTAGAGATAAGGGACCTCCCCAGCTCGGGGAGCTGTTTTTT.